Below are 5 T cell receptor beta chains sequenced from a single sample in a study of T cell responses to AZD1222 COVID-19 vaccine. Sequencing was performed with immunoSEQ multiplex PCR; in TCRdb, only in-frame clones are kept and a portion is missing. The sample lists about 120,000 clones, roughly 84% occurring once. Sequenced here: peripheral blood, sampled on day 0 of AZD1222 vaccination. These receptors originate from an adult in good health.

The rearrangement joins TRBV19 to TRBJ1-4; 9 nucleotides agree with TRBD1. This CDR3 contains 14 residues. V was clipped by 6 bases and J by 4 bases; unmatched bases: 3. CDR1 LNHDA and CDR2 SQIVND come from the germline V gene (reference sequence). The CDR3 sequence: CASRDRGVNEKLFF. CDR3 coding DNA: TGTGCCAGTAGAGACAGGGGGGTTAATGAAAAACTGTTTTTT.

The chain carries TRBV5-1 and TRBJ2-7; D ambiguous. The length of the CDR3 is 17 residues. The V end was cut by 3 bases, the J end by 2 bases, with 21 bases between. The V gene's germline CDR1 is SGHRS and CDR2 YFSETQ. CDR3: CASSSGPPGQVPYEQYF. CDR3 bases: TGCGCCAGCAGCTCCGGCCCCCCGGGCCAAGTTCCCTACGAGCAGTACTTC.

The chain employs TRBV9 and TRBJ2-3; possible D gene TRBD1, 5 bases. Deletions cut 3 bases from V and 5 bases from J, with 10 bases between. CDR3 length equals 13 residues. CDR1 and CDR2 from the germline V gene are SGDLS and YYNGEE. The CDR3 region has the DNA TGTGCCAGCAGCGGTGGGGCGGTAGATACGCAGTATTTT. This codes for CASSGGAVDTQYF.

The CDR3: CASSKASGGYTF. In DNA, the CDR3 is TGTGCCAGTAGTAAGGCATCCGGAGGCTACACCTTC. The V and J genes are TRBV19 and TRBJ1-2, with D unresolved. Germline loops: CDR1 LNHDA, CDR2 SQIVND (reference sequence). This CDR3 is 12 amino acids long. V lost 4 bases and J 8 bases, leaving 11 bases between the germline ends.

The chain combines TRBV19 with TRBJ2-2; D call uncertain. The CDR3 is 14 amino acids. Germline CDR1 and CDR2: LNHDA and SQIVND (reference sequence). V was clipped by 1 base and J by 0 bases, with 3 bases between them. CDR3 sequence (DNA): TGTGCCAGTAGTATAGGACCGAACACCGGGGAGCTGTTTTTT. Encoded protein: CASSIGPNTGELFF.